A single sample gave rise to the 9 T cell receptor beta chains below, sequenced in a study of cytomegalovirus exposure and HLA in healthy donors. 60 Vbeta and 13 Jbeta primers were used in PCR. Sequencing used immunoSEQ multiplex PCR; TCRdb keeps in-frame clones, though not all of them. This sample has about 120,000 clones, with around 80% found just once. Source material: PBMCs. These receptors came from a woman aged 40-49 years in good health and CMV-seropositive.

This clone was detected a few times. This chain uses TRBV6-6 with TRBJ1-6, with 8 bases that match TRBD1. This CDR3 region has 16 residues. Per germline, CDR1 MNHNY and CDR2 SVGAGI (reference sequence). Germline trimming cut 6 bases from V and 8 bases from J; bases unmatched to any gene: 12. Here the CDR3 DNA reads TGTGCCAGCAGCCTCGGACAGGGAGGTGGAGATTCACCCCTCCACTTT. Residues: CASSLGQGGGDSPLHF.

The CDR3 here is CASSKSHRDGNTIYF. The CDR3 region has the DNA TGTGCCAGCAGCAAAAGTCACAGAGATGGAAACACCATATATTTT. J is TRBJ1-3 and V is TRBV7-2; D is undetermined. V lost 5 bases to trimming and J lost 3 bases, with 14 bases between them. The CDR3 covers 15 residues. Germline lookup yields CDR1 SGHTA and CDR2 FQGNSA.

The chain uses TRBV7-9 and TRBJ2-6, with a tentative D call TRBD2 (6 bases). This CDR3 comprises 17 residues. Looked up from germline, CDR1 is SEHNR and CDR2 is FQNEAQ (reference sequence). V gave up 1 base and J gave up 0 bases, with 10 bases separating them. The CDR3 reads CASSLDRGASGANVLTF. The CDR3 DNA sequence: TGTGCCAGCAGCTTAGACCGCGGGGCCTCTGGGGCCAACGTCCTGACTTTC. The whole variable domain, remainder taken from reference TRBV7-9 and TRBJ2-6, is DTGVSQNPRHKITKRGQNVTFRCDPISEHNRLYWYRQTLGQGPEFLTYFQNEAQLEKSRLLSDRFSAERPKGSFSTLEIQRTEQGDSAMYLCASSLDRGASGANVLTFGAGSRLTVL.

This clone was picked up a small number of times. DNA for the CDR3: TGTGCCAGCAGCACAGCCTACGAGCAGTACTTC. The encoded protein is CASSTAYEQYF. The chain carries TRBV7-2 and TRBJ2-7; no firm D call. Trimming removed 5 bases from V and 2 bases from J, with 4 bases in between. Germline loops: CDR1 SGHTA, CDR2 FQGNSA. The CDR3 has 11 amino acids. The full variable domain, its missing parts supplied by reference TRBV7-2 and TRBJ2-7, is GAGVSQSPSNKVTEKGKDVELRCDPISGHTALYWYRQSLGQGLEFLIYFQGNSAPDKSGLPSDRFSAERTGGSVSTLTIQRTQQEDSAVYLCASSTAYEQYFGPGTRLTVT.

The chain is built from TRBV7-8 and TRBJ2-1, with 7 bases lining up with TRBD1. With V trimmed by 3 bases and J by 8 bases, 7 bases remained unmatched. Looked up from germline, CDR1 is SGHVS and CDR2 is FQNEAQ. The CDR3 contains 14 residues. The CDR3 DNA sequence: TGTGCCAGCAGCTTTGATTACAGGGGCTATGAGCAGTTCTTC. Translation gives CASSFDYRGYEQFF.

The genes are TRBV10-2 and TRBJ2-5, with 8 nucleotides matching TRBD1. Losses at the gene ends were 3 bases for V and 5 bases for J; bases not matched to a gene: 8. The CDR3 length is 15 residues. The germline gives CDR1 WSHSY, CDR2 SAAADI. The CDR3 loop reads CASSDPLRGLETQYF. The CDR3 bases are TGCGCCAGCAGTGACCCGCTCAGGGGGCTTGAGACCCAGTACTTC.

The rearrangement uses TRBV15 and TRBJ1-1; D not certain. The CDR3 is made up of 14 amino acids. Trimming shortened V by 0 bases and J by 11 bases, and 16 bases separated the two germline ends. Per the germline V gene, CDR1 is LNHNV and CDR2 is YYDKDF (reference sequence). As DNA, the CDR3 is TGTGCCACCAGCAGAGAGTCGGGAGCCGTTTCGGCTTTCTTT. Translating it yields CATSRESGAVSAFF.

The V call is TRBV6-1, the J call TRBJ2-1; D is unclear. The CDR3 extends over 13 amino acids. Trimming cost V 4 bases and J 3 bases, with 7 bases left between them. The V gene's germline CDR1 is MNHNS and CDR2 SASEGT. The CDR3 DNA sequence: TGTGCCAGCAGTGGGAGTGGCTACAATGAGCAGTTCTTC. Translating gives CASSGSGYNEQFF.

V is TRBV2 and J is TRBJ2-2; 8 nucleotides line up with TRBD1. CDR3 length: 15 residues. The junction had 7 bases not matched to a gene; V was cut back by 5 bases and J by 5 bases. In germline, CDR1 is SNHLY, CDR2 FYNNEI. The CDR3 bases are TGTGCCAGCAGTCGGGACAGGACCTCGACCGGGGAGCTGTTTTTT. This gives the protein CASSRDRTSTGELFF.